Presented here are 17 T cell receptor beta chains from one specimen sequenced in a study of blood T cell repertoires in COVID-19. Here immunoSEQ multiplex PCR was the method, and the copy in TCRdb shows in-frame clones only, minus some. The sample holds more than 100,000 clones, 84% seen once. Sequencing used peripheral blood. These receptors originate from a woman aged 25 to 39 who had recovered from COVID-19.

J is TRBJ2-7 and V is TRBV21-1; the table assigns TRBD2, which was not confirmed against the DNA. TRBV21-1 is a pseudogene segment. The CDR3 contains 13 residues. DNA of the CDR3: TGTGCCAGCCCCCGCGGGTTACTTCACGAGCAGTACTTC. It codes for CASPRGLLHEQYF.

This sequence joins TRBV14 and TRBJ2-7; 7 positions match TRBD1. This CDR3 region has 14 residues. The J segment lost 6 bases and the V segment lost 1 base, leaving 6 bases of the junction unmatched. Germline V gene lookup returns CDR1 SGHDN and CDR2 FVKESK. In DNA form, the CDR3 reads TGTGCCAGCAGCCAAGTTGAGACAGGGTCCGAGCAGTACTTC. This gives the protein CASSQVETGSEQYF.

By its share, this clone is medium-sized. The V call is TRBV9, the J call TRBJ1-6; D remains ambiguous. The CDR3 loop spans 15 amino acids. V was shortened by 0 bases and J by 14 bases, with 18 bases between the two germline ends. Germline loops: CDR1 SGDLS, CDR2 YYNGEE. This chain's CDR3 is CASSVDEGIGPTLHF. The DNA for the CDR3 is TGTGCCAGCAGCGTAGATGAGGGTATAGGCCCCACCCTCCACTTT. The entire variable domain, with the rest obtained from reference TRBV9 and TRBJ1-6, is as follows: DSGVTQTPKHLITATGQRVTLRCSPRSGDLSVYWYQQSLDQGLQFLIQYYNGEERAKGNILERFSAQQFPDLHSELNLSSLELGDSALYFCASSVDEGIGPTLHFGNGTRLTVT.

As to this clone: Different DNA sequences within this sample yield the same CDR3. The chain uses TRBV6-1 and TRBJ1-2; D not resolved. Germline V lookup: CDR1 MNHNS, CDR2 SASEGT. V lost 3 bases and J lost 0, with 11 bases in between. This CDR3 region has 15 residues. The DNA of the CDR3 is TGTGCCAGCAGTGAGTATGAGTCGGCTAACTATGGCTACACCTTC. The encoded protein is CASSEYESANYGYTF.

This clone was seen just once. The CDR3 DNA is TGCAGCGCCCTGGGACAGTCTGAGGAGGAGCTGTTTTTT. Protein: CSALGQSEEELFF. This chain uses TRBV29-1 with TRBJ2-2; 7 positions agree with TRBD1. Germline V lookup: CDR1 SQVTM, CDR2 ANQGSEA. The CDR3 runs to 13 residues. Trimming at V came to 7 bases and at J to 10 bases, leaving 12 bases not matched to a gene.

The chain combines TRBV10-2 with TRBJ1-3; 7 bases fit TRBD1. With 4 bases clipped from V and 3 bases from J, the junction kept 9 bases outside the gene matches. The CDR3 is 16 amino acids. CDR1 and CDR2 from the germline V gene are WSHSY and SAAADI. CDR3 DNA: TGCGCCAGCAGTGTAAGCGTGACAGGGAGTGGAAACACCATATATTTT. It codes for CASSVSVTGSGNTIYF.

This clone has just a few counts. The rearrangement joins TRBV6-1 to TRBJ2-5; the D gene is possibly TRBD2 (6 bases). The V end lost 2 bases, the J end lost 5 bases, and 9 bases lay between the germline ends. The CDR3 spans 13 residues. CDR1 and CDR2 (germline): MNHNS, SASEGT. CDR3: CASSEQRGETQYF. CDR3 nucleotides: TGTGCCAGCAGTGAACAACGGGGGGAGACCCAGTACTTC.

V is TRBV7-3 and J is TRBJ1-3; D gene ambiguous. This CDR3 spans 14 amino acids. Germline-derived CDR1 and CDR2 are SGHTA and FQGTGA. V dropped 2 bases and J dropped 0 bases, with 5 bases sitting between them. The CDR3 nucleotides read TGTGCCAGCAGCTTACACGGCTCTGGAAACACCATATATTTT. Translating gives CASSLHGSGNTIYF.

V is TRBV7-8 and J is TRBJ1-6; no clear D gene. V gave up 4 bases and J gave up 14 bases, with 12 bases separating them. The V gene's germline CDR1 is SGHVS and CDR2 FQNEAQ. The CDR3 consists of 12 residues. The CDR3 DNA is TGTGCCAGCAGCTCGGAGCCCAACACCCTCCACTTT. It yields the protein CASSSEPNTLHF.

This chain connects TRBV20-1 to TRBJ1-2; no reliable D call. Germline CDR1 reads DFQATT; CDR2 reads SNEGSKA (reference sequence). The CDR3 covers 11 residues. V lost 4 bases, J lost 2 bases, and 5 bases lay in between. CDR3 DNA sequence: TGCAGTGCTAAAGCGAACTATGGCTACACCTTC. Encoded protein: CSAKANYGYTF.

V gene TRBV3-1 (or the pseudogene TRBV3-2) combines with J gene TRBJ1-6; 7 bases are shared with TRBD1. Germline V gene data show CDR1 as LGHDT and CDR2 as YNNKEL (reference sequence). This CDR3 has 14 amino acids. J was trimmed by 7 bases and V by 1 base; bases with no gene match: 1. Here the CDR3 DNA reads TGTGCCAGCAGCCAAGCGGGACAGAATTCACCCCTCCACTTT. Translated: CASSQAGQNSPLHF.

The genes are TRBV10-1 and TRBJ1-4, with D uncertain. V lost 4 bases, J lost 8 bases, and 14 bases lay in between. Looked up from germline, CDR1 is WNHNN and CDR2 is SYGVQD (reference sequence). This CDR3 contains 14 residues. The CDR3 bases are TGCGCCAGCAGTGCGGAGGGTCAGAGCGAAAAACTGTTTTTT. It specifies CASSAEGQSEKLFF.

This clone appeared a single time. The rearrangement uses TRBV6-6 and TRBJ2-5, with 12 bases aligning to TRBD2. V lost 4 bases to trimming and J lost 2 bases; unmatched junction nucleotides: 5. The CDR3 totals 16 residues. In germline, CDR1 is MNHNY, CDR2 SVGAGI (reference sequence). CDR3 bases: TGTGCCAGCAGTTCCGACCTAGCGGGGGGGCAAGAGACCCAGTACTTC. Protein product: CASSSDLAGGQETQYF.

The chain couples TRBV15 to TRBJ1-5, with 7 nucleotides matching TRBD1. CDR1 is LNHNV and CDR2 is YYDKDF in the germline V gene (reference sequence). Losses at the gene ends were 3 bases for V and 0 bases for J; bases not matched to a gene: 17. The CDR3 sequence is 20 residues long. The CDR3 DNA follows: TGTGCCACCAGCAGTATCGGAGGACAGGCGACCAAATATAGCAATCAGCCCCAGCATTTT. As protein: CATSSIGGQATKYSNQPQHF.

The rearrangement uses TRBV15 and TRBJ1-5; possible D gene TRBD1, 6 bases. Trimming took 3 bases from V and 7 from J, leaving 16 bases between them. The CDR3 runs to 15 residues. The germline CDR1 and CDR2 sequences are LNHNV and YYDKDF (reference sequence). CDR3 sequence: CATSREGGARQPQHF. DNA for the CDR3: TGTGCCACCAGCAGGGAGGGGGGGGCTAGGCAGCCCCAGCATTTT. The full variable domain, completed using reference TRBV15 and TRBJ1-5, is DAMVIQNPRYQVTQFGKPVTLSCSQTLNHNVMYWYQQKSSQAPKLLFHYYDKDFNNEADTPDNFQSRRPNTSFCFLDIRSPGLGDTAMYLCATSREGGARQPQHFGDGTRLSIL.

The J gene is TRBJ1-2, the V gene TRBV18; 7 positions agree with TRBD1. V shed 2 bases, J shed 6 bases, and the junction held 6 bases outside the gene matches. Looked up from germline, CDR1 is KGHSH and CDR2 is LQKENI. The CDR3 covers 14 residues. This CDR3 reads CASSPSRGNHGYTF. The CDR3 region has the DNA TGTGCCAGCTCACCAAGCAGGGGGAACCATGGCTACACCTTC.

This sequence joins TRBV6-5 and TRBJ1-4, with 8 bases identical to TRBD1. CDR1 is MNHEY and CDR2 is SVGAGI in the germline V gene. V lost 4 bases to trimming and J lost 7 bases; unmatched junction nucleotides: 8. The CDR3 is 15 residues long. The CDR3 loop is CASSSRGQGSEKLFF. Here the CDR3 DNA reads TGTGCCAGCAGTTCTAGAGGACAGGGAAGTGAAAAACTGTTTTTT.